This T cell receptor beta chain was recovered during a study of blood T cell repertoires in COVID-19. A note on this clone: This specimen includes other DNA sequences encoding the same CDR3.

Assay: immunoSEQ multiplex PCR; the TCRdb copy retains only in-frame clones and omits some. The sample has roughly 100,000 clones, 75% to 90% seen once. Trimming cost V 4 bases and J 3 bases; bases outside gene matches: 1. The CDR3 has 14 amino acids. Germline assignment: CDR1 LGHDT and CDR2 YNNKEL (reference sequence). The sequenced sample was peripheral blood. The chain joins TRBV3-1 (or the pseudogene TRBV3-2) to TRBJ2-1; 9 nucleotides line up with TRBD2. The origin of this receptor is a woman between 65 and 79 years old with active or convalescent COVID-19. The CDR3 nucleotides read TGTGCCAGCAGCCGTAGCGGGGGCTACAATGAGCAGTTCTTC. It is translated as CASSRSGGYNEQFF.